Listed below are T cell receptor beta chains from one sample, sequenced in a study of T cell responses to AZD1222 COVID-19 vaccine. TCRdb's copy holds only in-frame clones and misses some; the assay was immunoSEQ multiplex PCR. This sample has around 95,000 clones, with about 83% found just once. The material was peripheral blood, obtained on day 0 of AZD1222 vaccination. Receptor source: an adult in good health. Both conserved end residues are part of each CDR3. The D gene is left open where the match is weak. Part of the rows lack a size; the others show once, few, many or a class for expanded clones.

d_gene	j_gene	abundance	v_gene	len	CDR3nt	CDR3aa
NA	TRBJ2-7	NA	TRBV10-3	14	TGTGCCAGCGAAAAGGACGGATTTTTTTACGAGCAGTACTTC	CASEKDGFFYEQYF
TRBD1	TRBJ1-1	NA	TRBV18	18	TGTGCCAGCTCACCGGTTGGCGGGACAGGGGTGCGGAACACTGAAGCTTTCTTT	CASSPVGGTGVRNTEAFF
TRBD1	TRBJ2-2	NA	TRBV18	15	TGTGCCAGCTCACCACAGGGGGCTGGCACCGGGGAGCTGTTTTTT	CASSPQGAGTGELFF
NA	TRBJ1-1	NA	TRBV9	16	TGTGCCAGCAGCGCGTCGGACAGCCTCATGAACACTGAAGCTTTCTTT	CASSASDSLMNTEAFF
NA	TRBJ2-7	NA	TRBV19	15	TGTGCCAGTAGTACCGGGACTCTCGGCTCCTACGAGCAGTACTTC	CASSTGTLGSYEQYF
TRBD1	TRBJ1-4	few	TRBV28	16	TGTGCCAGCAGCCAATGGGACAGGGAGTATGACGAAAAACTGTTTTTT	CASSQWDREYDEKLFF
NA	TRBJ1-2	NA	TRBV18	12	TGTGCCAGCTCACCACTCCAGGGCGGCTACACCTTC	CASSPLQGGYTF
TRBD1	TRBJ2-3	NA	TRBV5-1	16	TGCGCCAGCAGCTTGGAAGGGACAGTGGACACAGATACGCAGTATTTT	CASSLEGTVDTDTQYF
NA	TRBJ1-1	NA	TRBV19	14	TGTGCCAGTATTCATAGGGGGTCCGACACTGAAGCTTTCTTT	CASIHRGSDTEAFF
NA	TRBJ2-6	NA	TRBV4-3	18	TGCGCCAGCAGCCAAGATGGGGGACTGTACTCTGGGGCCAACGTCCTGACTTTC	CASSQDGGLYSGANVLTF
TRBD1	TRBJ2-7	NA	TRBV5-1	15	TGCGCCAGCAGCCCAGGGGGCGCGGCAAACTACGAGCAGTACTTC	CASSPGGAANYEQYF
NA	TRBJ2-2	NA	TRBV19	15	TGTGCCAGTGGAGACGTGACTAGTGTCCCCGGGGAGCTGTTTTTT	CASGDVTSVPGELFF
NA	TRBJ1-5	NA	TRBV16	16	TGTGCCAGCAGCCAATATCGGGGGTCGGTAGATCAGCCCCAGCATTTT	CASSQYRGSVDQPQHF
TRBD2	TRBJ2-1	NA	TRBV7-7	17	TGTGCCAGCAGCTTAGGGACTAGCGGGGAGAGCCGGCATGAGCAGTTCTTC	CASSLGTSGESRHEQFF
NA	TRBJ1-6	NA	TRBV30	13	TGTGCCTGGCACGGGACTTCAAATTCACCCCTCCACTTT	CAWHGTSNSPLHF
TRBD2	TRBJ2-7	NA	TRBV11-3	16	TGTGCCAGCAGTCGGCTAGCGGGAACCGGAGTGAAGGAGCAGTACTTC	CASSRLAGTGVKEQYF
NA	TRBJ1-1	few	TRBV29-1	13	TGCAGCGTTGCCGGTTTCAGGAACACTGAAGCTTTCTTT	CSVAGFRNTEAFF
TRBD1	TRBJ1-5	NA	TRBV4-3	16	TGCGCCAGCAGCCAAGATGCACAGGGGGCAGATCAGCCCCAGCATTTT	CASSQDAQGADQPQHF
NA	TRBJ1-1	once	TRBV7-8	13	TGTGCCAGCAGCTTTCTCACGGGTGGGTTGGCTTTCTTT	CASSFLTGGLAFF
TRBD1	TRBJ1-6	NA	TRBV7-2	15	TGTGCCAGCAGCTTAGGCGGGGACAGGGGTTCACCCCTCCACTTT	CASSLGGDRGSPLHF
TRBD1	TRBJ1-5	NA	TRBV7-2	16	TGTGCCAGCAGCTTATCGCAGGGGGCTTACAATCAGCCCCAGCATTTT	CASSLSQGAYNQPQHF
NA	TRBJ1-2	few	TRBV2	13	TGTGCCAGCAGCGAAGGGGGGCTATATGGCTACACCTTC	CASSEGGLYGYTF
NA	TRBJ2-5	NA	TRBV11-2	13	TGTGCCAGCAGCCGCGCGACCGACGAGACCCAGTACTTC	CASSRATDETQYF
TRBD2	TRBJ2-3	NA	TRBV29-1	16	TGCAGCGGGTTGACTAGCGGAAATGCCTTGGGGGATACGCAGTATTTT	CSGLTSGNALGDTQYF
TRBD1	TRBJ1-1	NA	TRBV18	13	TGTGCCAGCTCCCAAAGGACAGGCCCTGAAGCTTTCTTT	CASSQRTGPEAFF
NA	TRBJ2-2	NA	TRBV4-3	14	TGCGCCAGCAGCCAAGAGACGGCCACCGGGGAGCTGTTTTTT	CASSQETATGELFF
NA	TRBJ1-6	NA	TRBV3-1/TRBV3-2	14	TGTGCCAGCAGCCAAGGGGGGTTAAATTCACCCCTCCACTTT	CASSQGGLNSPLHF
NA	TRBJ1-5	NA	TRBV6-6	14	TGTGCCAGCAGGCCCGGGACAAAAGGACAGCCCCAGCATTTT	CASRPGTKGQPQHF
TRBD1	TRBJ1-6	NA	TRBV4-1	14	TGCGCCAGCAGCCAAGATCAGGGGGGGTCACCCCTCCACTTT	CASSQDQGGSPLHF
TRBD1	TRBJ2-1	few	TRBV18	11	TGTGCCAGCTCACGGGACAGGGTTGGGTTCTTC	CASSRDRVGFF
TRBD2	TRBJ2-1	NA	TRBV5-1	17	TGCGCCAGCAGCTTCAACCTAGCGGCTCGCGGAGGGAATGAGCAGTTCTTC	CASSFNLAARGGNEQFF
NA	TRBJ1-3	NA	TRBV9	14	TGTGCCAGCAGCACGGGAGCCTCTGGAAACACCATATATTTT	CASSTGASGNTIYF
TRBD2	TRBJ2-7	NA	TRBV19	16	TGTGCCAGTAGTAATCCCCGTACTAGCGCTTTCTACGAGCAGTACTTC	CASSNPRTSAFYEQYF
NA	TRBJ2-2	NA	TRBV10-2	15	TGCGCCAGCAGTGAAACCCTGGGAGGTACCGGGGAGCTGTTTTTT	CASSETLGGTGELFF
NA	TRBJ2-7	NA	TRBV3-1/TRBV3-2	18	TGTGCCAGCAGCCAAGAGGTACAGTTAGGGACCGGCAACTACGAGCAGTACTTC	CASSQEVQLGTGNYEQYF
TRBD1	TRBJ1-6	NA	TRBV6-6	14	TGTGCCAGCAGCCCCGGACAGGCAAATTCACCCCTCCACTTT	CASSPGQANSPLHF
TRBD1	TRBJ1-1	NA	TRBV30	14	TGTGCCTGGACCGCCCAGACAGGGGACACTGAAGCTTTCTTT	CAWTAQTGDTEAFF
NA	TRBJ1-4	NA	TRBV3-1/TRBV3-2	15	TGTGCCAGCAGCCACTCAGGGCCGGGCAATGAAAAACTGTTTTTT	CASSHSGPGNEKLFF
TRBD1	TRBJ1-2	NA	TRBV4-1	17	TGCGCCAGCAGCCAAGATCCCTCGGGACAGGGGGCGTTTGGCTACACCTTC	CASSQDPSGQGAFGYTF
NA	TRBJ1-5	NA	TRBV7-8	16	TGTGCCAGCAGCTCCTACCTGGGAATAGCTAGTCAGCCCCAGCATTTT	CASSSYLGIASQPQHF
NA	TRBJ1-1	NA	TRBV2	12	TGTGCCAGCAGGCTACAGGACACTGAAGCTTTCTTT	CASRLQDTEAFF